The entry below gives a single T cell receptor (beta chain) sequence along with its context. The antigen remains unidentified. The sample belongs to a study of T cell repertoires in cytomegalovirus infection. Germline loops: CDR1 LNHDA, CDR2 SQIVND (reference sequence). V lost 4 bases, J lost 4 bases, and 16 bases lay in between. The CDR3 spans 16 residues. TCRdb passed the reads through MiXCR, listing each CDR3 protein once. The repertoire holds around 300,000 distinct CDR3 sequences, with approximately 9.5% as singletons. Points from the study as a whole: HLA-C-restricted CMV-specific TCR beta clonotypes were dominant in the ex vivo response.

The sequence was obtained from a human donor in good health (CMV status not recorded). Some clones in this sample may be carry-over from other donors' samples. V is TRBV19 and J is TRBJ2-2; D is possibly TRBD2 (6 bases). The sample taken for sequencing was PBMCs. Here the CDR3 DNA reads TGTGCCAGTAGTACGCGGGGTCTCCCGGGCACCGGGGAGCTGTTTTTT. Protein sequence: CASSTRGLPGTGELFF.